These 28 T cell receptor beta chains were sequenced from one sample in a study of blood T cell repertoires in COVID-19. Clones were sequenced by immunoSEQ multiplex PCR, and TCRdb holds only the in-frame ones, with some missing. The repertoire holds roughly 400,000 clones, with nearly 90% as singletons. Sequencing was done on a sample of PBMCs or T cells enriched from blood (not recorded which). These receptors were taken from a woman aged 30 to 39 who had recovered from COVID-19.

This chain uses TRBV6-5 with TRBJ2-7; TRBD2 might be the D (5 bases). Looked up from germline, CDR1 is MNHEY and CDR2 is SVGAGI. This CDR3 contains 12 residues. The ends were cut back, 7 bases at V and 0 bases at J, with 7 bases in the middle. The CDR3 here is CASTDFSYEQYF. CDR3 coding DNA: TGTGCCAGCACGGACTTCTCCTACGAGCAGTACTTC.

The chain recombines TRBV9 with TRBJ1-1, with D perhaps TRBD1 (6 bases). V was clipped by 5 bases and J by 1 base, with 9 bases between them. The CDR3 loop spans 13 amino acids. Germline loops: CDR1 SGDLS, CDR2 YYNGEE. The DNA of the CDR3 is TGTGCCAGCAGGGCAGGGGAGAACACTGAAGCTTTCTTT. It specifies CASRAGENTEAFF.

This clone was picked up a small number of times. The chain links TRBV2 to TRBJ1-5, with TRBD1 matching over 9 bases. Looked up from germline, CDR1 is SNHLY and CDR2 is FYNNEI. J was trimmed by 7 bases and V by 6 bases; bases with no gene match: 7. This CDR3 contains 14 residues. The CDR3 bases are TGTGCCAGCAGCCCCACAGGGGGCGGGCAGCCCCAGCATTTT. Protein: CASSPTGGGQPQHF.

This clone has just one count. At the DNA level, this CDR3 is encoded by other sequences in the same sample as well. V is TRBV7-2 and J is TRBJ1-6; 8 nucleotides align to TRBD1. V lost 5 bases, J lost 7 bases, and 7 bases stayed unmatched. Germline V gives CDR1 SGHTA, CDR2 FQGNSA. The CDR3 consists of 15 residues. CDR3 residues: CASSIDRGENSPLHF. The CDR3 region has the DNA TGTGCCAGCAGCATCGACAGGGGTGAGAATTCACCCCTCCACTTT.

The chain joins TRBV6-1 to TRBJ1-5, with D uncertain. The germline V gene encodes CDR1 MNHNS and CDR2 SASEGT. CDR3 size: 12 residues. The germline V and J ends were trimmed by 2 bases and 3 bases, with 2 bases remaining between them. In DNA form, the CDR3 reads TGTGCCAGCAGTGAACTCAATCAGCCCCAGCATTTT. It encodes CASSELNQPQHF.

Only one count was recorded for this clone. The same CDR3 is also encoded by other DNA sequences in this sample. The chain carries TRBV5-1 and TRBJ1-1, with no clear D. The V end lost 0 bases, the J end lost 2 bases, and 5 bases lay between the germline ends. Germline lookup yields CDR1 SGHRS and CDR2 YFSETQ. This CDR3 has 13 residues. The CDR3 here is CASSLAGNTEAFF. CDR3 sequence (DNA): TGCGCCAGCAGCTTGGCAGGCAACACTGAAGCTTTCTTT.

This chain connects TRBV7-3 to TRBJ2-2; TRBD1 might be the D (6 bases). Per germline, CDR1 SGHTA and CDR2 FQGTGA. The CDR3 runs to 15 residues. Between the trimmed V and J ends, which lost 2 bases and 6 bases, there was a span of 13 bases. The CDR3 here is CASSLFGQTAGELFF. Written as DNA, the CDR3 is TGTGCCAGCAGCTTATTCGGACAGACGGCCGGGGAGCTGTTTTTT.

J is TRBJ2-7 and V is TRBV9, with 14 bases that match TRBD2. CDR1 is SGDLS and CDR2 is YYNGEE in the germline V gene. V lost 4 bases to trimming and J lost 5 bases; unmatched junction nucleotides: 11. The CDR3 is 17 amino acids. The CDR3 loop reads CASSKTTSGRARDEQYF. The CDR3 nucleotides read TGTGCCAGCAGCAAAACGACTAGCGGGAGGGCCAGGGACGAGCAGTACTTC.

The CDR3 reads CASSHTKTSGGVYEQYF. CDR3 DNA: TGCGCCAGCAGCCACACCAAGACTAGCGGGGGAGTCTACGAGCAGTACTTC. The chain links TRBV4-1 to TRBJ2-7, with 12 nucleotides matching TRBD2. Trimming took 3 bases from V and 3 from J; bases not matched to a gene: 9. The CDR3 totals 17 residues. Germline V gene sequence: CDR1 MGHRA, CDR2 YSYEKL.

In its sample, this clone was seen once. The sample carries other DNA sequences with the same CDR3. The rearrangement links TRBV3-1 (or the pseudogene TRBV3-2) to TRBJ2-7; 10 bases are a match to TRBD1. In germline, CDR1 is LGHDT, CDR2 YNNKEL (reference sequence). The ends lost 2 bases at V and 3 bases at J; junction bases unmatched: 4. This CDR3 region has 15 residues. The CDR3 sequence is CASSQPGTGVYEQYF. CDR3 DNA: TGTGCCAGCAGCCAACCCGGGACAGGGGTCTACGAGCAGTACTTC.

J is TRBJ2-7 and V is TRBV5-6, with D possibly TRBD1 on 5 matching bases. Germline V CDR1 and CDR2: SGHDT, YYEEEE. The CDR3 spans 14 residues. Trimming removed 2 bases from V and 1 base from J, with 10 bases in between. The CDR3 region is CASSFSDISYEQYF. CDR3 nucleotides: TGTGCCAGCAGCTTCTCGGACATATCCTACGAGCAGTACTTC.

This clone was observed a single time. This chain links TRBV19 with TRBJ1-3; D remains unclear. This CDR3 has 14 amino acids. Germline CDR1 reads LNHDA; CDR2 reads SQIVND (reference sequence). V was trimmed by 6 bases and J by 0 bases, leaving 9 bases between them. The chain's CDR3 is CASSIRDSGNTIYF. The DNA of the CDR3 is TGTGCCAGTAGCATTCGGGACTCTGGAAACACCATATATTTT.

The chain has TRBV28 and TRBJ2-7; TRBD2 matches 7 bases. The V and J ends lost 8 bases and 1 base, in that order; junction bases with no gene match: 5. Germline V gene lookup returns CDR1 MDHEN and CDR2 SYDVKM. The CDR3 is 13 residues long. The CDR3 loop is CASCDGGSYEQYF. The CDR3 DNA reads as TGTGCCAGCTGCGACGGGGGGTCCTACGAGCAGTACTTC.

The chain joins TRBV7-9 to TRBJ1-6, with D unclear. V was cut by 1 base and J by 0 bases, with 7 bases left in between. The CDR3 has 16 residues. Per germline, CDR1 SEHNR and CDR2 FQNEAQ (reference sequence). The CDR3: CASSLGGSSYNSPLHF. The CDR3 bases are TGTGCCAGCAGCTTAGGCGGAAGCTCCTATAATTCACCCCTCCACTTT.

The chain carries TRBV10-3 and TRBJ2-7; no reliable D call. Germline CDR1 reads ENHRY; CDR2 reads SYGVKD. This CDR3 is built from 11 residues. With 11 bases removed from V and 6 bases from J, the gap between germline ends came to 14 bases. The CDR3 DNA reads TGTGCCGCCTCAAATCCGCGCGAGCAGTACTTC. It encodes CAASNPREQYF.

The chain uses TRBV3-1 (or the pseudogene TRBV3-2) and TRBJ2-3; TRBD2 is a possible D gene (7 bases). This CDR3 spans 16 amino acids. Germline-derived CDR1 and CDR2 are LGHDT and YNNKEL (reference sequence). Trimming stripped 2 bases from V and 4 bases from J, with 16 bases between. CDR3 sequence reads: CASSQRVGGGADTQYF. The CDR3 DNA reads as TGTGCCAGCAGCCAAAGAGTAGGAGGGGGGGCAGATACGCAGTATTTT.

The sample holds one count of this clone. The chain joins TRBV24-1 to TRBJ2-2; possible D gene TRBD2, 5 bases. Deletions cut 12 bases from V and 8 bases from J, with 15 bases between. Germline V gene lookup returns CDR1 KGHDR and CDR2 SFDVKD. The CDR3 is 12 amino acids. The CDR3 spells CAAGERWGELFF. CDR3 bases: TGTGCCGCTGGGGAGCGGTGGGGGGAGCTGTTTTTT.

The chain is built from TRBV9 and TRBJ1-1, with 11 bases aligning to TRBD1. Per germline, CDR1 SGDLS and CDR2 YYNGEE. J lost 3 bases, V lost 3 bases, and 4 bases had no gene match. The CDR3 consists of 15 residues. The CDR3 DNA reads TGTGCCAGCAGCGGGACAGGGGGCTCTGACACTGAAGCTTTCTTT. Encoded protein: CASSGTGGSDTEAFF.

The chain has TRBV30 and TRBJ1-2; D gene ambiguous. V was clipped by 0 bases and J by 8 bases, with 19 bases between them. The CDR3 runs to 15 residues. CDR1 GTSNPN and CDR2 SVGIG come from the germline V gene (reference sequence). The CDR3 bases are TGTGCCTGGAGTGTGATCAGCGGAGGTGCAGCCGGCTACACCTTC. As protein: CAWSVISGGAAGYTF.

The chain has TRBV3-1 (or the pseudogene TRBV3-2) and TRBJ2-7; perhaps TRBD2 as D (6 bases). Germline-derived CDR1 and CDR2 are LGHDT and YNNKEL (reference sequence). Deletions cut 1 base from V and 3 bases from J, with 19 bases between. The CDR3 has 17 amino acids. The CDR3 bases are TGTGCCAGCAGCCAAGTCCCGGCGGGTCTAGCGCGCTACGAGCAGTACTTC. This encodes CASSQVPAGLARYEQYF.

The chain combines TRBV6-4 with TRBJ1-1; possible D gene TRBD1, 5 bases. This CDR3 has 13 amino acids. V lost 3 bases to trimming and J lost 5 bases, with 10 bases between them. Germline values: CDR1 MRHNA, CDR2 SNTAGT. The CDR3 DNA is TGTGCCAGCAGTGAGGGGCGGGGGACTGAAGCTTTCTTT. Protein product: CASSEGRGTEAFF.

The gene calls are TRBV30 and TRBJ1-1, with no clear D. The CDR3 is 15 amino acids. Germline assignment: CDR1 GTSNPN and CDR2 SVGIG (reference sequence). The V and J ends lost 3 bases and 3 bases respectively, with 17 bases between them. CDR3 in amino acids: CAWSESQSWDTEAFF. The CDR3 nucleotides are TGTGCCTGGAGCGAGTCACAGTCTTGGGACACTGAAGCTTTCTTT.

The V and J genes are TRBV6-4 and TRBJ2-1; 12 bases line up with TRBD2. CDR1 is MRHNA, CDR2 SNTAGT, per germline. This CDR3 spans 16 amino acids. Losses at the gene ends were 5 bases for V and 7 bases for J; bases not matched to a gene: 9. The CDR3 nucleotides are TGTGCCAGCAGTCCTAGACTAGCGGGAGCTCGGAATGAGCAGTTCTTC. Its translation: CASSPRLAGARNEQFF.

This clone has a single count. The chain uses TRBV27 and TRBJ1-5; 7 nucleotides match TRBD1. CDR1 and CDR2 from the germline V gene are MNHEY and SMNVEV (reference sequence). Losses at the gene ends were 6 bases for V and 5 bases for J; bases not matched to a gene: 7. The CDR3 consists of 14 residues. CDR3 nucleotide sequence: TGTGCCAGCAGAAGAGGACAGGCGGATCAGCCCCAGCATTTT. Encoded protein: CASRRGQADQPQHF.

This clone was seen a few times. This chain links TRBV19 with TRBJ1-1, with TRBD1 matching over 8 bases. The CDR3 runs 17 residues. V was clipped by 1 base and J by 0 bases; unmatched bases: 7. Germline CDR1 reads LNHDA; CDR2 reads SQIVND (reference sequence). As DNA, the CDR3 is TGTGCCAGTAGTATAGCTAGGACAGGGACCATGAACACTGAAGCTTTCTTT. It encodes CASSIARTGTMNTEAFF.

The gene calls are TRBV24-1 and TRBJ1-5; possible D gene TRBD1, 6 bases. Germline CDR1 is KGHDR and CDR2 is SFDVKD. V lost 6 bases, J lost 15 bases, and 11 bases lay in between. CDR3 length: 10 residues. CDR3 sequence (DNA): TGTGCCACCAGTCACAGGGAACGGCATTTT. Amino acids: CATSHRERHF.

CDR3 coding DNA: TGTGCCAGCAGCGCGGGGGGTACAGGGAGGTATGGCTACACCTTC. Its translation: CASSAGGTGRYGYTF. The V call is TRBV9, the J call TRBJ1-2; perhaps TRBD1 as D (6 bases). Trimming removed 3 bases from V and 5 bases from J, with 17 bases in between. The length of the CDR3 is 15 residues. Germline V gene lookup returns CDR1 SGDLS and CDR2 YYNGEE.

This clone appeared once. The V call is TRBV5-4, the J call TRBJ2-1; TRBD1 is a possible D gene (7 bases). CDR3 length: 13 residues. Trimming took off 6 bases at V and 7 bases at J, with 14 bases between the two ends. Germline values: CDR1 SGHNT, CDR2 YYREEE (reference sequence). In DNA, the CDR3 is TGTGCCAGCACCCACCCAGGGGGGAATGAGCAGTTCTTC. It encodes CASTHPGGNEQFF. The whole variable domain, remainder taken from reference TRBV5-4 and TRBJ2-1, is ETGVTQSPTHLIKTRGQQVTLRCSSQSGHNTVSWYQQALGQGPQFIFQYYREEENGRGNFPPRFSGLQFPNYSSELNVNALELDDSALYLCASTHPGGNEQFFGPGTRLTVL.